What follows is one T cell receptor (beta chain) and its context. This record belongs to a study of blood T cell repertoires in COVID-19. Sequencing used immunoSEQ multiplex PCR; TCRdb keeps in-frame clones, though not all of them. The sample has about 210,000 clones; approximately 80% are singletons. Deletions cut 5 bases from V and 0 bases from J, with 12 bases between. CDR3 length: 16 residues. Looked up from germline, CDR1 is SGHTS and CDR2 is YDEGEE. The sequenced sample was PBMCs or T cells enriched from blood (not recorded which). The chain uses TRBV5-8 and TRBJ2-6; tentative D call: TRBD1 (6 bases). The TCR was taken from a woman aged 50 to 60 with acute COVID-19. CDR3 amino acids: CASSRQVYSGANVLTF. The DNA of the CDR3 is TGTGCCAGCAGTAGACAGGTGTACTCTGGGGCCAACGTCCTGACTTTC.